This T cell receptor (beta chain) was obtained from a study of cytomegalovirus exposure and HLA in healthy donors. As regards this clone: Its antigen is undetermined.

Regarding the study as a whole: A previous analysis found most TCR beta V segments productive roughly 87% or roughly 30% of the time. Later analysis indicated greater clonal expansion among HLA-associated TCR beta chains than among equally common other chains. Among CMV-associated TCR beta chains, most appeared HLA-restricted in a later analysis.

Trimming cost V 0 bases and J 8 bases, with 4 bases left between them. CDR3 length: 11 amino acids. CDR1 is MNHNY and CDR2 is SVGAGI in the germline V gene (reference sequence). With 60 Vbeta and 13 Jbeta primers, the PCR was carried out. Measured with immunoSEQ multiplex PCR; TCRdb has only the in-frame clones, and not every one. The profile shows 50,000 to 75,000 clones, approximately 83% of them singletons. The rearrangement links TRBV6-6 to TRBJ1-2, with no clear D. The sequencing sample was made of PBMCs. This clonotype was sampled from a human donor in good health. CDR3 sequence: CASSYSQGYTF. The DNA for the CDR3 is TGTGCCAGCAGTTACTCTCAGGGCTACACCTTC.